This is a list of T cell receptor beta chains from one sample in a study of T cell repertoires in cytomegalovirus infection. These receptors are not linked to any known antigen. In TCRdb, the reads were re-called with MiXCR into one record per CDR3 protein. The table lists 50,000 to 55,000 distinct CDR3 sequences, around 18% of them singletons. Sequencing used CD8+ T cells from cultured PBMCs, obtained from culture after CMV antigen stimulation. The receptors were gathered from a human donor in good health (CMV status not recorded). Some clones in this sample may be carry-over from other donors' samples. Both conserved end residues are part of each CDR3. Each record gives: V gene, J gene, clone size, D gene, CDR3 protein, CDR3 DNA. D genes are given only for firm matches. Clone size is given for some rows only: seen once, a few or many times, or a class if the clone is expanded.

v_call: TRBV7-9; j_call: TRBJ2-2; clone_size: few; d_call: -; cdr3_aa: CALLGEVTGELFF; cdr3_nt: TGTGCCTTGCTGGGGGAGGTCACCGGGGAGCTGTTTTTT
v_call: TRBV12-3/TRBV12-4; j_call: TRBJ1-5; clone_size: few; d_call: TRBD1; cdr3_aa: CASSASGTGANQPQHF; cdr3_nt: TGTGCCAGCAGCGCTTCCGGGACAGGGGCTAATCAGCCCCAGCATTTT
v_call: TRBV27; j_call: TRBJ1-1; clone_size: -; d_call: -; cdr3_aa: CASSPLDGRVEAFF; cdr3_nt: TGTGCCAGCAGTCCCTTAGACGGCAGGGTAGAGGCTTTCTTT
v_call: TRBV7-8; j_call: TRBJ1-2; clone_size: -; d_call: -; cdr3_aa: CASSLAINYGYTF; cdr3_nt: TGTGCCAGCAGCTTAGCTATTAACTATGGCTACACCTTC
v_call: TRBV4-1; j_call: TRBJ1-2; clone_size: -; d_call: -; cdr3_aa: CASSQDPARERENYGYTF; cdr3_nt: TGCGCCAGCAGCCAAGATCCCGCCAGGGAAAGGGAAAACTATGGCTACACCTTC
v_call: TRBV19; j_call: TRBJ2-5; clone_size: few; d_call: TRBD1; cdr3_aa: CASSDRDRMEETQYF; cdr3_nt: TGTGCCAGTAGTGACCGGGACAGGATGGAAGAGACCCAGTACTTC
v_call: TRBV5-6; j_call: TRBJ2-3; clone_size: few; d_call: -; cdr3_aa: CASIAWAEPYHTQYF; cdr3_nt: TGTGCCAGCATCGCTTGGGCGGAACCATACCATACGCAGTATTTT
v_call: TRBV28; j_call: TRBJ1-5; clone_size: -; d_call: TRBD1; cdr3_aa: CASSRAGQGFRQPQHF; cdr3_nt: TGTGCCAGCAGTAGAGCGGGACAGGGTTTCCGTCAGCCCCAGCATTTT
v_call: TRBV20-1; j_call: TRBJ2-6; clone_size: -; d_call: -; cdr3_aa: CSASGASISGANVLTF; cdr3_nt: TGCAGTGCTAGCGGTGCCAGCATCTCTGGGGCCAACGTCCTGACTTTC
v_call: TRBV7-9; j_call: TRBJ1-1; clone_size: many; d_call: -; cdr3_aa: CASSPEGLNTEAFF; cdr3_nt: TGTGCCAGCAGCCCCGAGGGATTGAACACTGAAGCTTTCTTT